Listed below are T cell receptor beta chains from one sample, sequenced in a study of CD8+CD57+ T cells in acquired aplastic anemia. One entry per CDR3 protein results from TCRdb running MiXCR on the reads. The data show just over 450,000 distinct CDR3 sequences, around 33% seen once. The sample comprised sorted CD4+, CD8+, or CD8+CD57+ T cells (not recorded which) from PBMCs. These receptors were obtained from a human donor with aplastic anemia. Each CDR3 is given with its conserved first and last residue. The D gene is left open where the match is weak. The size entry is marked missing in some rows and otherwise reads once, few, many or a size class.

v_call: TRBV9; j_call: TRBJ1-6; d_call: .; clone_size: few; cdr3_nt: TGTGCCAGCAACAGGGTTTTAGATTCACCCCTCCACTTT; cdr3_aa: CASNRVLDSPLHF
v_call: TRBV10-3; j_call: TRBJ1-5; d_call: .; clone_size: .; cdr3_nt: TGTGCCATCGGAATTGACAATCAGCCCCAGCATTTT; cdr3_aa: CAIGIDNQPQHF
v_call: TRBV5-1; j_call: TRBJ2-3; d_call: TRBD1; clone_size: .; cdr3_nt: TGCGCCAGCGACAGGGGCGAGTCCCGCACAGATACGCAGTATTTT; cdr3_aa: CASDRGESRTDTQYF
v_call: TRBV5-4; j_call: TRBJ1-2; d_call: .; clone_size: .; cdr3_nt: TGTGCCAGCAGCTTGGCCCTCCGGGATACCCGAGGGGGCTACACCTTC; cdr3_aa: CASSLALRDTRGGYTF
v_call: TRBV7-2; j_call: TRBJ1-1; d_call: .; clone_size: .; cdr3_nt: TGTGCCAGCAGCTTTTTTCAGGGCGGGAGCACTGAAGCTTTCTTT; cdr3_aa: CASSFFQGGSTEAFF
v_call: TRBV3-1; j_call: TRBJ2-7; d_call: TRBD2; clone_size: few; cdr3_nt: TGTGCCAGCAGCCCCCTGGGGAGGGCCGGGAACGAGCAGTACTTC; cdr3_aa: CASSPLGRAGNEQYF
v_call: TRBV24-1; j_call: TRBJ2-3; d_call: .; clone_size: .; cdr3_nt: TGTGCCACCAGTGATTTACGTAGCACAGATACGCAGTATTTT; cdr3_aa: CATSDLRSTDTQYF
v_call: TRBV2; j_call: TRBJ2-3; d_call: .; clone_size: many; cdr3_nt: TGTGCCAGCAGTGGGCTCACCACAGATACGCAGTATTTT; cdr3_aa: CASSGLTTDTQYF
v_call: TRBV5-6; j_call: TRBJ1-2; d_call: .; clone_size: few; cdr3_nt: TGTGCCAGCAGCTTGGGTCAGGTAAACTATGGCTACACCTTC; cdr3_aa: CASSLGQVNYGYTF
v_call: TRBV5-1; j_call: TRBJ1-6; d_call: TRBD1; clone_size: many; cdr3_nt: TGCGCCAGCAGCCAACCGGGACAGCCCAATTCACCCCTCCACTTT; cdr3_aa: CASSQPGQPNSPLHF
v_call: TRBV12-3/TRBV12-4; j_call: TRBJ1-2; d_call: .; clone_size: .; cdr3_nt: TGTGCCAGCAGCAGCTCCCAAAGGGGGTATGGCTACACCTTC; cdr3_aa: CASSSSQRGYGYTF
v_call: TRBV29-1; j_call: TRBJ1-1; d_call: .; clone_size: many; cdr3_nt: TGCAGCGCCATAATGAACACTGAAGCTTTCTTT; cdr3_aa: CSAIMNTEAFF
v_call: TRBV20-1; j_call: TRBJ2-1; d_call: .; clone_size: .; cdr3_nt: TGCAGTGCTAGGAATGCGAACTCCTACAATGAGCAGTTCTTC; cdr3_aa: CSARNANSYNEQFF
v_call: TRBV7-8; j_call: TRBJ2-1; d_call: .; clone_size: .; cdr3_nt: TGTGCCAGCAGCAAAATGGCGGGCCTTGGGGCCAATGAGCAGTTCTTC; cdr3_aa: CASSKMAGLGANEQFF
v_call: TRBV25-1; j_call: TRBJ2-3; d_call: TRBD2; clone_size: many; cdr3_nt: TGTGCCAGCAGCGCACTGGGGGGAGCGGGGGAGGATACGCAGTATTTT; cdr3_aa: CASSALGGAGEDTQYF
v_call: TRBV10-2; j_call: TRBJ1-2; d_call: .; clone_size: many; cdr3_nt: TGCGCCAGCAGTTTCTGGAACCAATATGGCTACACCTTC; cdr3_aa: CASSFWNQYGYTF
v_call: TRBV19; j_call: TRBJ1-1; d_call: .; clone_size: few; cdr3_nt: TGTGCCAGTAGTAAAGGGTCGGGTACTGAAGCTTTCTTT; cdr3_aa: CASSKGSGTEAFF
v_call: TRBV19; j_call: TRBJ1-4; d_call: .; clone_size: .; cdr3_nt: TGTGCCAGTAGTATAGATCCCAGGGACTACGGAAAACTGTTTTTT; cdr3_aa: CASSIDPRDYGKLFF
v_call: TRBV9; j_call: TRBJ2-1; d_call: .; clone_size: many; cdr3_nt: TGTGCCAGCAGCGTAGAGAGGGACTCCGACAATGAGCAGTTCTTC; cdr3_aa: CASSVERDSDNEQFF
v_call: TRBV2; j_call: TRBJ1-6; d_call: .; clone_size: .; cdr3_nt: TGTGCCAGCGTGGACAGCCGAAATTCACCCCTCCACTTT; cdr3_aa: CASVDSRNSPLHF
v_call: TRBV2; j_call: TRBJ2-7; d_call: TRBD1; clone_size: .; cdr3_nt: TGTGCCAGCAGACTAACCCGGGACAGGGGCTACGAGCAGTACTTC; cdr3_aa: CASRLTRDRGYEQYF
v_call: TRBV25-1; j_call: TRBJ1-6; d_call: TRBD1; clone_size: once; cdr3_nt: TGTGCCAGCAGTTTTGTGGGACAGGCTTCCAGGTTTTATAATTCACCCCTCCACTTT; cdr3_aa: CASSFVGQASRFYNSPLHF
v_call: TRBV4-1; j_call: TRBJ1-1; d_call: .; clone_size: .; cdr3_nt: TGCGCCAGCAGCTTGGGGCGGGTTAGTCCATTAAACACTGAAGCTTTCTTT; cdr3_aa: CASSLGRVSPLNTEAFF
v_call: TRBV2; j_call: TRBJ1-3; d_call: TRBD1; clone_size: few; cdr3_nt: TGTGCCAGCGGGGACAGATTTTCTGGAAACACCATATATTTT; cdr3_aa: CASGDRFSGNTIYF
v_call: TRBV15; j_call: TRBJ1-4; d_call: .; clone_size: .; cdr3_nt: TGTGCCACCAGCAGAGATTGGCCCCGACCCGGGGCTAATGAAAAACTGTTTTTT; cdr3_aa: CATSRDWPRPGANEKLFF
v_call: TRBV29-1; j_call: TRBJ1-1; d_call: .; clone_size: .; cdr3_nt: TGCAGCGTTGCGGCAGGGAACACTGAAGCTTTCTTT; cdr3_aa: CSVAAGNTEAFF
v_call: TRBV20-1; j_call: TRBJ2-7; d_call: .; clone_size: many; cdr3_nt: TGCAGTGCACGATCTGGCGGCTACGAGCAGTACTTC; cdr3_aa: CSARSGGYEQYF
v_call: TRBV20-1; j_call: TRBJ2-7; d_call: TRBD1; clone_size: many; cdr3_nt: TGCAGTGCGTCAACGGGACAGACCTACGAGCAGTACTTC; cdr3_aa: CSASTGQTYEQYF
v_call: TRBV25-1; j_call: TRBJ2-1; d_call: TRBD2; clone_size: .; cdr3_nt: TGTGCCAGCAGCAAGGGACTAGCGGGGTATGGTGAGCAGTTCTTC; cdr3_aa: CASSKGLAGYGEQFF
v_call: TRBV19; j_call: TRBJ1-4; d_call: TRBD1; clone_size: few; cdr3_nt: TGTGCCAGTAGTGAGCGGACAGGGGGAAGGGGAGAAAAACTGTTTTTT; cdr3_aa: CASSERTGGRGEKLFF
v_call: TRBV6-1; j_call: TRBJ1-3; d_call: .; clone_size: few; cdr3_nt: TGTGCCAGCAGTCCCTACAGTGCTTCCGGAAACACCATATATTTT; cdr3_aa: CASSPYSASGNTIYF
v_call: TRBV29-1; j_call: TRBJ2-3; d_call: TRBD1; clone_size: many; cdr3_nt: TGCAGCGCCACTGCGGGACAGGGGGCAGATACGCAGTATTTT; cdr3_aa: CSATAGQGADTQYF
v_call: TRBV6-2/TRBV6-3; j_call: TRBJ2-3; d_call: TRBD2; clone_size: .; cdr3_nt: TGTGCCAGCAGTTGGAGTAGGACGGGACTACCGTCAGATACGCAGTATTTT; cdr3_aa: CASSWSRTGLPSDTQYF
v_call: TRBV6-5; j_call: TRBJ2-1; d_call: .; clone_size: .; cdr3_nt: TGTGCCAGCCGGGCCGGGACGAACAATGAGCAGTTCTTC; cdr3_aa: CASRAGTNNEQFF
v_call: TRBV6-2/TRBV6-3; j_call: TRBJ2-1; d_call: .; clone_size: few; cdr3_nt: TGTGCCAGCAGTTACTCTACAGGAAGCTCCTACAATGAGCAGTTCTTC; cdr3_aa: CASSYSTGSSYNEQFF
v_call: TRBV30; j_call: TRBJ2-7; d_call: TRBD2; clone_size: .; cdr3_nt: TGTGCCTGGAGTGTAAGGCGGGAGAGGTACGAGCAGTACTTC; cdr3_aa: CAWSVRRERYEQYF
v_call: TRBV15; j_call: TRBJ2-3; d_call: .; clone_size: many; cdr3_nt: TGTGCCACCAGCAGAACATACAACACAGATACGCAGTATTTT; cdr3_aa: CATSRTYNTDTQYF
v_call: TRBV30; j_call: TRBJ1-5; d_call: TRBD1; clone_size: few; cdr3_nt: TGTGCCTGGGGGACAGGGAGCAATCAGCCCCAGCATTTT; cdr3_aa: CAWGTGSNQPQHF
v_call: TRBV7-8; j_call: TRBJ2-1; d_call: TRBD2; clone_size: few; cdr3_nt: TGTGCCAGCAGCTTAGCGGGGAGGGCCACGAAGTATGAGCAGCTCTTC; cdr3_aa: CASSLAGRATKYEQLF